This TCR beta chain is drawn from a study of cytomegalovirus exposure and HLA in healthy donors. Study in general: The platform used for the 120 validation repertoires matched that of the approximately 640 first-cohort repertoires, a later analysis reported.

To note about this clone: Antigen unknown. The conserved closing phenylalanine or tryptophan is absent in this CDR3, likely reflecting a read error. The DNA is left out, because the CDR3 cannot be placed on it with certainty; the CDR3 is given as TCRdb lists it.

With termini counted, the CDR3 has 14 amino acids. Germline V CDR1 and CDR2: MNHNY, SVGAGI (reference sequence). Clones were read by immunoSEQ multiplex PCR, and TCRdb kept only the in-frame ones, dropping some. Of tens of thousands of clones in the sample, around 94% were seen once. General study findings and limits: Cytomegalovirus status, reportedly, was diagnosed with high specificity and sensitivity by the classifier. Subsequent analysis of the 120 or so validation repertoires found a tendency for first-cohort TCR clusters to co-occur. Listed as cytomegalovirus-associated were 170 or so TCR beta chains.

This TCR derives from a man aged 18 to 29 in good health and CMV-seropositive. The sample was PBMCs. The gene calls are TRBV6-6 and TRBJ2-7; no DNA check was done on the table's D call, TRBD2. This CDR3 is CASSSGLAGGPPRL.